A single sample is the source of the 23 T cell receptor beta chains below, sequenced in a study of T-cell reconstitution after alpha-beta-depleted transplantation in children. Unique molecular identifiers were used to barcode this TCRbeta library. From the PCR reads, TCRdb called clonotypes with MiXCR, one entry per CDR3 protein. This table has around 960,000 distinct CDR3 sequences, about 26% appearing once. The material was PBMCs, mostly from graft donor cells, obtained 360 days after TCRalphabeta/CD19-depleted stem cell transplant. These receptors all come from a boy under two years old who had a stem cell transplant for SCID, so the T cells may come from the graft donor.

The genes are TRBV4-1 and TRBJ2-7; the D is unclear. Trimming left V 5 bases short and J 3 bases short, with 11 bases between. In germline, CDR1 is MGHRA, CDR2 YSYEKL. The CDR3 consists of 13 residues. The CDR3 nucleotides are TGCGCCAGCAGCTACCTCATCAGCTACGAGCAGTACTTC. Amino acids: CASSYLISYEQYF.

V usage is TRBV12-3 or TRBV12-4 and J usage is TRBJ2-6; 9 nucleotides agree with TRBD1. V gave up 5 bases and J gave up 2 bases; unmatched junction bases: 7. CDR3 length equals 17 residues. The CDR3 coding sequence is TGTGCCAGCAGTCCCGGGACAGGGACCCCTGGGGCCAACGTCCTGACTTTC. It encodes CASSPGTGTPGANVLTF.

The sample holds many counts of this clonotype. The chain combines TRBV20-1 with TRBJ1-5; D is unclear. CDR1 is DFQATT, CDR2 SNEGSKA, per germline (reference sequence). CDR3 length equals 13 residues. V lost 5 bases to trimming and J lost 7 bases, with 15 bases between them. The CDR3 is CSAGSTSEQPQHF. CDR3 in DNA: TGCAGTGCTGGATCGACTTCGGAACAGCCCCAGCATTTT.

This clonotype was counted between two and nine times. DNA for the CDR3: TGCAGCGTTGAAGGGGGGACAGGGGGCCAGCCCCAGCATTTT. It is translated as CSVEGGTGGQPQHF. The chain couples TRBV29-1 to TRBJ1-5; 12 bases are a match to TRBD1. With V trimmed by 1 base and J by 7 bases, 2 bases remained unmatched. Germline CDR1 reads SQVTM; CDR2 reads ANQGSEA. The CDR3 totals 14 residues.

The gene calls are TRBV15 and TRBJ1-1, with unresolved D. V lost 2 bases and J lost 11, with 12 bases in between. The germline CDR1 and CDR2 sequences are LNHNV and YYDKDF (reference sequence). The CDR3 contains 12 residues. The CDR3 reads CATSRLGCSAFF. The DNA for the CDR3 is TGTGCCACCAGCAGATTAGGGTGCAGCGCTTTCTTT.

This clonotype was seen a few times. The chain joins TRBV9 to TRBJ2-1; D may be TRBD1 (6 bases). This CDR3 region has 15 residues. The germline gives CDR1 SGDLS, CDR2 YYNGEE. V gave up 0 bases and J gave up 9 bases, with 16 bases separating them. CDR3 sequence reads: CASSVAGVDVSEQFF. The CDR3 DNA follows: TGTGCCAGCAGCGTAGCAGGGGTAGATGTCAGTGAGCAGTTCTTC.

The chain joins TRBV5-5 to TRBJ2-5, with 10 bases lining up with TRBD1. CDR1 is SGHKS and CDR2 is YYEKEE in the germline V gene (reference sequence). The trim removed 4 bases at V and 5 bases at J, leaving 11 bases unmatched. This CDR3 comprises 16 residues. The CDR3 coding sequence is TGTGCCAGCAGCCCGCCGGGACAGGGGACGGGGGAGACCCAGTACTTC. It yields the protein CASSPPGQGTGETQYF.

V is TRBV20-1 and J is TRBJ2-3, with TRBD1 as a possible D gene (6 bases). The germline CDR1 and CDR2 sequences are DFQATT and SNEGSKA (reference sequence). The CDR3 is 13 residues long. Deletions cut 1 base from V and 6 bases from J, with 11 bases between. As DNA, the CDR3 is TGCAGTGCTAGAGCCCTCCAGGGGGATACGCAGTATTTT. Its translation is CSARALQGDTQYF.

The V gene is TRBV27, the J gene TRBJ2-3, with D tentatively TRBD2 (5 bases). The CDR3 is 13 residues long. Trimming took 5 bases from V and 4 from J, leaving 10 bases between them. Germline CDR1 and CDR2: MNHEY and SMNVEV (reference sequence). Here the CDR3 reads CASSGREPDTQYF. The DNA of the CDR3 is TGTGCCAGCAGTGGAAGGGAGCCAGATACGCAGTATTTT.

The table lists this clonotype with a few counts. The chain employs TRBV5-5 and TRBJ1-5; 8 nucleotides align to TRBD1. Germline trimming cut 4 bases from V and 4 bases from J; bases unmatched to any gene: 7. Germline values: CDR1 SGHKS, CDR2 YYEKEE (reference sequence). This CDR3 has 15 amino acids. The CDR3 nucleotides are TGTGCCAGCAGCCCCCGGACAGGGAGGAATCAGCCCCAGCATTTT. Its translation is CASSPRTGRNQPQHF. The complete variable domain, with remaining parts taken from reference TRBV5-5 and TRBJ1-5, reads DAGVTQSPTHLIKTRGQQVTLRCSPISGHKSVSWYQQVLGQGPQFIFQYYEKEERGRGNFPDRFSARQFPNYSSELNVNALLLGDSALYLCASSPRTGRNQPQHFGDGTRLSIL.

This clonotype turned up a few times. The chain couples TRBV12-3 or TRBV12-4 to TRBJ2-5; 12 bases match TRBD2. J lost 6 bases, V lost 2 bases, and 7 bases had no gene match. CDR3 size: 16 residues. The CDR3 loop is CASSLRASGGAKTQYF. The DNA for the CDR3 is TGTGCCAGCAGTTTAAGGGCTAGCGGGGGGGCAAAGACCCAGTACTTC.

The sample holds a few counts of this clonotype. The rearrangement links TRBV6-5 to TRBJ2-1, with D possibly matching TRBD1 (6 bases). CDR1 and CDR2 from the germline V gene are MNHEY and SVGAGI. With 8 bases removed from V and 9 bases from J, the gap between germline ends came to 20 bases. CDR3 size: 14 residues. CDR3 protein: CASASQGLISEQFF. In DNA, the CDR3 is TGTGCCAGCGCAAGCCAGGGGCTCATTAGTGAGCAGTTCTTC.

This clonotype was seen a few times. This chain links TRBV6-5 with TRBJ2-7, with 7 bases that match TRBD1. V trimming: 4 bases; J trimming: 5 bases; junction bases outside the gene matches: 11. Germline loops: CDR1 MNHEY, CDR2 SVGAGI. The CDR3 sequence is 15 residues long. CDR3 region: CASSLSPGQSHEQYF. The CDR3 DNA reads as TGTGCCAGCAGTTTGTCGCCGGGACAGAGCCACGAGCAGTACTTC.

This chain links TRBV5-1 with TRBJ2-5; D unresolved. The CDR3 covers 14 residues. Germline V gives CDR1 SGHRS, CDR2 YFSETQ. V was pared by 2 bases and J by 9 bases, with 17 bases between. The CDR3 DNA reads TGCGCCAGCAGCTTCGGCCTTAGCCCGTCGGCCCAGTACTTC. Protein sequence: CASSFGLSPSAQYF.

This rearrangement joins TRBV7-9 to TRBJ2-7; 10 nucleotides align to TRBD1. Germline-derived CDR1 and CDR2 are SEHNR and FQNEAQ (reference sequence). There are 15 residues in the CDR3. The V segment lost 5 bases and the J segment 3 bases; nucleotides outside the gene matches: 7. The CDR3 nucleotides read TGTGCCAGCAGCCTAGGGACAGGGGAACACTACGAGCAGTACTTC. Translating it yields CASSLGTGEHYEQYF.

This clonotype was seen only a few times. This rearrangement joins TRBV15 to TRBJ2-3; no clear D. Germline loops: CDR1 LNHNV, CDR2 YYDKDF (reference sequence). There are 11 residues in the CDR3. Trimming left V 8 bases short and J 2 bases short, with 5 bases between. The CDR3 DNA sequence: TGTGCCACCCAATTCACAGATACGCAGTATTTT. Translation: CATQFTDTQYF.

This clonotype showed up just a few times. The CDR3 is CASSLRRGPISGANVLTF. The CDR3 DNA sequence: TGTGCCAGCAGTTTGCGGAGGGGGCCTATCTCTGGGGCCAACGTCCTGACTTTC. The chain links TRBV12-3 or TRBV12-4 to TRBJ2-6; TRBD1 is a possible D gene (7 bases). The CDR3 has 18 amino acids. The V gene lost 3 bases and the J gene lost 0 bases, with 15 bases spanning the gap.

This sequence joins TRBV4-2 and TRBJ2-6, with 11 bases that match TRBD2. Germline assignment: CDR1 LGHNA and CDR2 YNFKEQ. This CDR3 is 18 amino acids long. The trim removed 4 bases at V and 0 bases at J, leaving 5 bases unmatched. CDR3 sequence: CASSPGTSGISGANVLTF. CDR3 DNA sequence: TGTGCCAGCAGCCCCGGGACTAGCGGAATCTCTGGGGCCAACGTCCTGACTTTC.

This clonotype was detected a few times. This chain uses TRBV12-3 or TRBV12-4 with TRBJ2-4, with TRBD1 identical over 9 bases. There are 16 residues in the CDR3. Germline trimming cut 5 bases from V and 0 bases from J; bases unmatched to any gene: 5. This chain's CDR3 is CASSPGQGIAKNIQYF. CDR3 sequence (DNA): TGTGCCAGCAGTCCCGGACAGGGGATAGCCAAAAACATTCAGTACTTC.

This clonotype appeared a few times. The chain links TRBV7-9 to TRBJ2-5, with 9 bases matching TRBD2. Looked up from germline, CDR1 is SEHNR and CDR2 is FQNEAQ (reference sequence). The CDR3 contains 15 residues. With 5 bases clipped from V and 4 bases from J, the junction kept 8 bases outside the gene matches. This chain's CDR3 is CASSHGTSLRETQYF. DNA for the CDR3: TGTGCCAGCAGCCACGGGACTAGCCTTAGAGAGACCCAGTACTTC.

This clonotype was observed a few times. The gene calls are TRBV20-1 and TRBJ2-5; D perhaps matches TRBD1 (5 bases). Trimming removed 7 bases at V and 1 base at J, with 7 bases between. This CDR3 contains 11 residues. Germline CDR1 is DFQATT and CDR2 is SNEGSKA (reference sequence). This CDR3 reads CSGTLQETQYF. In DNA form, the CDR3 reads TGCAGTGGGACACTCCAAGAGACCCAGTACTTC.

This chain joins TRBV28 and TRBJ1-6; possible D gene TRBD1, 5 bases. V was cut by 7 bases and J by 13 bases, with 23 bases left in between. Per the germline V gene, CDR1 is MDHEN and CDR2 is SYDVKM. The CDR3 length is 15 residues. The CDR3 DNA sequence: TGTGCCAGCAAACCTCCAGGGTCAACGGATAGGCCCCTCCACTTT. It encodes CASKPPGSTDRPLHF.

The chain carries TRBV5-1 and TRBJ1-1; tentatively, D is TRBD1 (5 bases). The CDR3 contains 14 residues. Per germline, CDR1 SGHRS and CDR2 YFSETQ. V lost 5 bases and J 11 bases, leaving 22 bases between the germline ends. The DNA of the CDR3 is TGCGCCAGCAGTAAGCGCCCCACAGGCCCCCGGGCTTTCTTT. It yields the protein CASSKRPTGPRAFF.